There are many counts of the clone carrying this TCR beta chain. The antigen remains unidentified. These data belong to a study of T cell repertoires in cytomegalovirus infection. The wider study: Indications came from public TCR beta signatures; they pointed to CMV infection and to a matching HLA type. Whole-study findings and limits: Cumulative public TCR beta family frequency identified CMV carriers with the relevant HLA. The ex vivo response was dominated by HLA-C-restricted CMV-specific TCR beta clonotypes.

This CDR3 contains 20 residues. In germline, CDR1 is MNHNS, CDR2 SASEGT. V lost 5 bases and J lost 6, with 35 bases in between. TCRdb recomputed calls from the reads with MiXCR, one row per CDR3 protein. In the table there are around 100,000 distinct CDR3 sequences, around a tenth of which are singletons. This receptor was taken from a human donor in good health (CMV status not recorded). Some clones in this sample may be carry-over from other donors' samples. This chain joins TRBV6-1 and TRBJ2-7; possibly TRBD2 for D (5 bases). Input material: PBMCs, sequenced either directly or after in vitro stimulation (not recorded which). The CDR3, as DNA: TGTGCCAGCAGTCGAACCTCCACGGGAACCTCATATCGTAGCACGATCGAGCAGTACTTC. It translates to CASSRTSTGTSYRSTIEQYF.